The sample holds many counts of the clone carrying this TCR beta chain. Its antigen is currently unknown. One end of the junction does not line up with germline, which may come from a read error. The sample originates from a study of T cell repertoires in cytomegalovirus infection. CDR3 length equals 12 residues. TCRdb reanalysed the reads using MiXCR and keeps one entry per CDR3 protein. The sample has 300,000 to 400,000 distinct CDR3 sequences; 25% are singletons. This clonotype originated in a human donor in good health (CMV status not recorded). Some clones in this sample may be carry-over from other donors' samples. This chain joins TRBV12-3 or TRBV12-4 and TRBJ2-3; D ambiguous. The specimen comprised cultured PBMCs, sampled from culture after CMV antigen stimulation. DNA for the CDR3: TGTGCCAGCAGCTTAGGCACAGATACGCAGTATTTT. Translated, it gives CASSLGTDTQYF.